This T cell receptor (beta chain) emerged from a study of shared clonotypes between healthy human individuals. Each unsorted PBMC replicate got 300 ng genomic DNA, some 31,000 genomes. Generated by immunoSEQ multiplex PCR, the TCRdb table keeps only in-frame clones and is missing some. The sample lists about 490,000 clones; around 80% were seen once. This CDR3 has 13 amino acids. Germline CDR1 SGHDT, CDR2 YYEEEE. V dropped 2 bases and J dropped 1 base, with 6 bases sitting between them. The V and J genes are TRBV5-6 and TRBJ1-1; D uncertain. The receptor was isolated from a woman aged 40 to 50 in good health. Some clones in this sample may be carry-over from other donors' samples. Material: PBMCs. In DNA form, the CDR3 reads TGTGCCAGCAGCTTCCTCAGGAACACTGAAGCTTTCTTT. Translation gives CASSFLRNTEAFF.